This is a list of T cell receptor beta chains from one sample in a study of T cell responses to AZD1222 COVID-19 vaccine. TCRdb's table, derived via immunoSEQ multiplex PCR, lists solely in-frame clones and lacks some. The table lists approximately 140,000 clones, over 75% of them singletons. The sample consisted of peripheral blood, taken 28 days after the second AZD1222 dose. These receptors were collected from an adult who received the AZD1222 COVID-19 vaccine. CDR3s include the opening cysteine and the closing phenylalanine or tryptophan. D genes are given only for firm matches. Rows give clone size only sometimes, using once, few, many, or a class for an expanded clone.

d_call j_call clone_size v_call cdr3_nt cdr3_aa
TRBD1 TRBJ2-5 - TRBV11-2 TGTGCCAGCAGCCCTCAAGGACAGGGGACTGGGGAGACCCAGTACTTC CASSPQGQGTGETQYF
- TRBJ2-5 - TRBV5-4 TGTGCCAGCACGGGAACAGGGTCCGCGGGAGAGACCCAGTACTTC CASTGTGSAGETQYF
- TRBJ1-2 - TRBV10-1 TGCGCCAGCAGTGACGGGCTAACCTATGGCTACACCTTC CASSDGLTYGYTF
- TRBJ2-1 - TRBV5-1 TGCGCCAGCAGCTTGGCGCTAGCGAACAACAATGAGCAGTTCTTC CASSLALANNNEQFF
TRBD1 TRBJ2-5 - TRBV15 TGTGCCACCAGCAGGGACAGGGTTCAAGAGACCCAGTACTTC CATSRDRVQETQYF
- TRBJ1-6 - TRBV2 TGTGCCAGCTGGCGCGGGGATTCACCCCTCCACTTT CASWRGDSPLHF
- TRBJ2-7 once TRBV7-2 TGTGCCAGCAGTCATAAGGGGACTCCTAAATCCTACGAGCAGTACTTC CASSHKGTPKSYEQYF
TRBD2 TRBJ2-5 - TRBV7-9 TGTGCCAGCAGCACGACCAGCCCCCCTAGCGGGCGAGATCTCCAAGAGACCCAGTACTTC CASSTTSPPSGRDLQETQYF
- TRBJ1-5 - TRBV28 TGTGCCTCTGGGGTTCAGCCCCAGCATTTT CASGVQPQHF
TRBD1 TRBJ1-3 once TRBV9 TGTGCCAGCAGCGTAGCTTCAGGACAGGGAGTCGGTGGAAACACCATATATTTT CASSVASGQGVGGNTIYF
TRBD1 TRBJ2-1 few TRBV2 TGTGCCAGCAGCCCACAGGGGATGAATGAGCAGTTCTTC CASSPQGMNEQFF
TRBD2 TRBJ2-1 - TRBV7-6 TGTGCCAGCAGCCAGGTCCCCGGGCTAGCGGGGGGGGACTACAATGAGCAGTTCTTC CASSQVPGLAGGDYNEQFF
- TRBJ1-3 - TRBV5-4 TGTGCCAGCAGCGGGGATGGAAACACCATATATTTT CASSGDGNTIYF
- TRBJ1-1 - TRBV2 TGTGCCAGCAGTGAAGTAGCGGACACTGAAGCTTTCTTT CASSEVADTEAFF
- TRBJ2-2 - TRBV10-3 TGTGCCATCAGTGAATTGGACCCGCGGGGCGGGGAGCTGTTTTTT CAISELDPRGGELFF
TRBD1 TRBJ1-2 - TRBV15 TGTGCCACCAGCAGAGTGCAGGGGGACTATGGCTACACCTTC CATSRVQGDYGYTF
- TRBJ1-1 - TRBV9 TGTGCCAGCAGCGACGAGGCGAACACTGAAGCTTTCTTT CASSDEANTEAFF
- TRBJ2-7 - TRBV5-1 TGCGCCAGCAGCTGGGGCCCCTTTAGCTCCTACGAGCAGTACTTC CASSWGPFSSYEQYF
TRBD2 TRBJ2-1 - TRBV5-5 TGTGCCAGCAGCTTGGCCCCTAGCGGGGGCTCCTACAATGAGCAGTTCTTC CASSLAPSGGSYNEQFF
- TRBJ1-2 - TRBV7-8 TGTGCCAGCAGCTCCAGCCGGGATAACCAATTAACCTATGGCTACACCTTC CASSSSRDNQLTYGYTF
- TRBJ2-7 - TRBV11-3 TGTGCCAGCAGCTTCGATCAGGGACAAGAGCAGTACTTC CASSFDQGQEQYF
- TRBJ2-3 once TRBV12-3/TRBV12-4 TGTGCCAGCAGTCTGTCCACAGATACGCAGTATTTT CASSLSTDTQYF
TRBD1 TRBJ1-2 - TRBV18 TGTGCCAGCCGAGGGACAGCTAACTATGGCTACACCTTC CASRGTANYGYTF
TRBD1 TRBJ2-7 - TRBV5-4 TGTGCCAGCAGCTTCTCCGGGACAGGGGCCTACGAGCAGTACTTC CASSFSGTGAYEQYF
- TRBJ1-2 - TRBV11-1 TGTGCCAGCAGCCCTCGACAGCCTTCTTATGGCTACACCTTC CASSPRQPSYGYTF
TRBD1 TRBJ2-7 - TRBV9 TGTGCCAGCAGCGTAGGACAGGGAGCGTACGAGCAGTACTTC CASSVGQGAYEQYF
- TRBJ2-6 - TRBV12-5 TGTGCTAGTGGTTCGGATCAACGGCACTCTGGGGCCAACGTCCTGACTTTC CASGSDQRHSGANVLTF
- TRBJ1-2 - TRBV12-3/TRBV12-4 TGTGCCAGCAGTCCTGATACCTATGGCTACACCTTC CASSPDTYGYTF